The 13 T cell receptor beta chains listed next were all sequenced from one sample in a study of shared clonotypes between healthy human individuals. Sequencing was performed with immunoSEQ multiplex PCR; in TCRdb, only in-frame clones are kept and a portion is missing. The sample lists over 300,000 clones; 80% to 90% were seen once. Sequencing was performed on memory CD8+ T cells sorted from blood. Subset in this sample: CD45RO+ cells pooled with CCR7-negative TemRA cells. All receptors derive from a man aged 18 to 30 in good health.

The chain joins TRBV13 to TRBJ1-6; 10 nucleotides line up with TRBD1. The CDR3 totals 14 residues. The J segment lost 9 bases and the V segment lost 5 bases, leaving 4 bases of the junction unmatched. Germline CDR1 reads PRHDT; CDR2 reads FYEKMQ (reference sequence). CDR3 loop: CASSSGTGVSPLHF. CDR3 DNA sequence: TGTGCCAGCAGCAGCGGGACAGGGGTTTCACCCCTCCACTTT. The whole variable domain, remainder taken from reference TRBV13 and TRBJ1-6, is AAGVIQSPRHLIKEKRETATLKCYPIPRHDTVYWYQQGPGQDPQFLISFYEKMQSDKGSIPDRFSAQQFSDYHSELNMSSLELGDSALYFCASSSGTGVSPLHFGNGTRLTVT.

This clone was detected once. V usage is TRBV28 and J usage is TRBJ2-7, with D maybe TRBD1 (5 bases). Deletions cut 1 base from V and 7 bases from J, with 14 bases between. The CDR3 is made up of 14 amino acids. Germline-derived CDR1 and CDR2 are MDHEN and SYDVKM. CDR3 sequence reads: CASSLSGWGGEQYF. CDR3 nucleotide sequence: TGTGCCAGCAGTTTATCCGGGTGGGGCGGTGAGCAGTACTTC.

V is TRBV7-9 and J is TRBJ2-1, with unresolved D. This CDR3 is built from 15 residues. Germline lookup yields CDR1 SEHNR and CDR2 FQNEAQ (reference sequence). Trimming took 5 bases from V and 5 from J, leaving 16 bases between them. DNA of the CDR3: TGTGCCAGCAGCCGAGTGGTGGGGATGGACAATGAGCAGTTCTTC. It yields the protein CASSRVVGMDNEQFF.

V and J are TRBV19 and TRBJ1-2; no reliable D call. The CDR3 consists of 15 residues. Germline loops: CDR1 LNHDA, CDR2 SQIVND (reference sequence). V lost 1 base, J lost 4 bases, and 13 bases lay in between. CDR3 residues: CASSIVAGTIYGYTF. In nucleotides, the CDR3 is TGTGCCAGTAGTATAGTAGCAGGAACAATCTATGGCTACACCTTC.

This chain connects TRBV27 to TRBJ1-1; TRBD1 is a possible D gene (6 bases). CDR1 and CDR2 from the germline V gene are MNHEY and SMNVEV (reference sequence). The V and J ends lost 6 bases and 5 bases respectively, with 16 bases between them. This CDR3 region has 14 residues. CDR3 residues: CASSRLGTKTEAFF. The DNA of the CDR3 is TGTGCCAGCAGCCGACTCGGGACAAAGACTGAAGCTTTCTTT.

This rearrangement joins TRBV6-1 to TRBJ2-7, with D maybe TRBD2 (5 bases). Germline assignment: CDR1 MNHNS and CDR2 SASEGT. There are 13 residues in the CDR3. The ends were cut back, 7 bases at V and 6 bases at J, with 16 bases in the middle. The chain's CDR3 is CASKERVRLEQYF. The CDR3 DNA is TGTGCCAGCAAGGAGAGGGTTCGCCTCGAGCAGTACTTC.

The chain carries TRBV28 and TRBJ1-2; tentatively, D is TRBD1 (5 bases). The CDR3 runs to 16 residues. V was clipped by 2 bases and J by 3 bases, with 16 bases between them. CDR1 MDHEN and CDR2 SYDVKM come from the germline V gene. CDR3 sequence reads: CASSLGQVTGHYGYTF. DNA of the CDR3: TGTGCCAGCAGTTTAGGTCAAGTTACGGGGCACTATGGCTACACCTTC.

The chain joins TRBV4-1 to TRBJ1-1; 7 bases align to TRBD1. The CDR3 consists of 14 residues. CDR1 and CDR2 from the germline V gene are MGHRA and YSYEKL. V lost 3 bases, J lost 2 bases, and 3 bases stayed unmatched. CDR3 loop: CASSQQGGNTEAFF. The CDR3 DNA follows: TGCGCCAGCAGCCAGCAGGGGGGCAACACTGAAGCTTTCTTT.

Worth noting for this clone: This may be a read error: a much more frequent sequence differs by one nucleotide. This chain links TRBV28 with TRBJ2-2; D is possibly TRBD1 (6 bases). This CDR3 is built from 14 residues. Germline V gene sequence: CDR1 MDHEN, CDR2 SYDVKM. The V and J ends lost 4 bases and 1 base respectively, with 7 bases between them. CDR3 region: CASSSGQNTGELFF. CDR3 sequence (DNA): TGTGCCAGCAGTTCGGGACAGAACACCGGGGAGCTGTTTTTT.

The chain links TRBV6-5 to TRBJ2-7; D is perhaps TRBD1 (6 bases). The CDR3 totals 15 residues. From germline, CDR1 is MNHEY and CDR2 SVGAGI. The V gene lost 2 bases and the J gene lost 8 bases, with 19 bases spanning the gap. The CDR3 is CASSYHSGDVQQQYF. CDR3 sequence (DNA): TGTGCCAGCAGTTACCATTCAGGGGATGTTCAGCAGCAGTACTTC.

The V and J genes are TRBV27 and TRBJ2-5; D might be TRBD1 or TRBD2, each matching 5 bases. The germline V gene encodes CDR1 MNHEY and CDR2 SMNVEV (reference sequence). The CDR3 totals 14 residues. Trimming stripped 1 base from V and 5 bases from J, with 11 bases between. CDR3 amino acids: CASSLLGEGETQYF. Here the CDR3 DNA reads TGTGCCAGCAGTTTATTGGGCGAGGGGGAGACCCAGTACTTC.

The chain recombines TRBV2 with TRBJ1-1; 7 positions agree with TRBD1. The CDR3 covers 14 residues. Trimming removed 4 bases from V and 1 base from J; junction bases left unmatched: 3. The germline gives CDR1 SNHLY, CDR2 FYNNEI. DNA for the CDR3: TGTGCCAGCAGTGTGACAGGGAGGAACACTGAAGCTTTCTTT. This encodes CASSVTGRNTEAFF.

This clone was detected once. The chain couples TRBV5-4 to TRBJ1-1; no firm D call. Trimming removed 4 bases from V and 5 bases from J, with 12 bases in between. The germline V gene has CDR1 SGHNT and CDR2 YYREEE (reference sequence). The CDR3 extends over 13 amino acids. CDR3 residues: CASSPNRDTEAFF. In DNA, the CDR3 is TGTGCCAGCAGCCCGAATAGGGATACTGAAGCTTTCTTT.